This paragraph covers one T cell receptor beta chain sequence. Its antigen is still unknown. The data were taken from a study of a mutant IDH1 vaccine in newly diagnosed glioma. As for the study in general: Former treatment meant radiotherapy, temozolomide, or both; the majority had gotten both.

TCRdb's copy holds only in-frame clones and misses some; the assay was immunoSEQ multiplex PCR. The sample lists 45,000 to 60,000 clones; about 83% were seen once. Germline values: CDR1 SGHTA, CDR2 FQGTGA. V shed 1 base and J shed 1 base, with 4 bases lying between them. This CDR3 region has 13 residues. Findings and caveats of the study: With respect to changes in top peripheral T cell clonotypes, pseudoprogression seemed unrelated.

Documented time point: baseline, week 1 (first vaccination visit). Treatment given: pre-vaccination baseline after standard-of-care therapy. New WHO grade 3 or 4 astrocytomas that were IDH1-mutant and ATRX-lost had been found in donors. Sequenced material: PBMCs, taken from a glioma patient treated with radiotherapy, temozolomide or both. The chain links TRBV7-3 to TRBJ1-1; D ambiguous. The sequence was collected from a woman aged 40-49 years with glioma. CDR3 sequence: CASSLIPNTEAFF. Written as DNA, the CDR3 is TGTGCCAGCAGCTTAATCCCGAACACTGAAGCTTTCTTT.